The following is a T cell receptor beta chain sequence with its context. These data originate in a study of blood T cell repertoires in COVID-19. Participants' reported clinical history set cohort assignment. Contact with a PCR-confirmed or clinician-diagnosed COVID-19 case occurred within 2 weeks of entry. Source study methods: Quantification of nucleated cells was approximated via reference gene primer amplification. The protocol was immunoSEQ multiplex PCR, while the TCRdb copy is restricted to in-frame clones and leaves out a portion. V and J calls and clone size are copied from that table; D and trimming were computed from the DNA. This sample carries 200,000 to 250,000 clones, almost 90% of them seen once, and the ten largest clones take about 15%. The sample consisted of PBMCs or T cells enriched from blood (not recorded which). The clonotype originates from a man aged 25 to 45 who had been exposed to COVID-19.

CDR3 protein: CSVIAADTHYEQYF. CDR3 coding DNA: TGCAGCGTTATAGCGGCCGATACTCACTACGAGCAGTACTTC. The chain joins TRBV29-1 to TRBJ2-7; tentatively, D is TRBD2 (6 bases). Germline CDR1 SQVTM, CDR2 ANQGSEA. This CDR3 comprises 14 residues. V was trimmed by 5 bases and J by 3 bases, leaving 17 bases between them.